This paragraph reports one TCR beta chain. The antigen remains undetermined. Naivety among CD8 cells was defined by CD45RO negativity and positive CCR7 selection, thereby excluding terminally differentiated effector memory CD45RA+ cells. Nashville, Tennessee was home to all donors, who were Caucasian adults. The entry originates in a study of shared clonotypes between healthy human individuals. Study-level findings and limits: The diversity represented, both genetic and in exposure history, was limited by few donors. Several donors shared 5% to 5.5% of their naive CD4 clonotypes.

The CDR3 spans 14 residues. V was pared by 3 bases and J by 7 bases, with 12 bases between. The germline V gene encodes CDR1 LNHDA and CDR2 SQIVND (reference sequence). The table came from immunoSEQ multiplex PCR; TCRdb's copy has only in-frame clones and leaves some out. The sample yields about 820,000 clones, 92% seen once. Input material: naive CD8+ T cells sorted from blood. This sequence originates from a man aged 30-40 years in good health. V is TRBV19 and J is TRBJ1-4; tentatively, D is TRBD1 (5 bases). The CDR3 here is CASSIMAGSEKLFF. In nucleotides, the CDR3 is TGTGCCAGTAGTATTATGGCAGGGAGTGAAAAACTGTTTTTT.